The next 12 T cell receptor beta chains were all read from a single sample in a study of blood T cell repertoires in COVID-19. The repertoire was sequenced with immunoSEQ multiplex PCR; TCRdb's copy has only in-frame clones and lacks some. The sample consists of approximately 100,000 clones, approximately 80% of them appearing once. Sequenced input: peripheral blood. The receptors were sampled from a human donor in a cohort sampled during active COVID-19.

The chain carries TRBV5-1 and TRBJ1-2; a possible D gene is TRBD1 (6 bases). V lost 2 bases and J 6 bases, leaving 14 bases between the germline ends. Germline CDR1 and CDR2: SGHRS and YFSETQ. The CDR3 runs to 14 residues. The CDR3 DNA is TGCGCCAGCAGCTTAGTACAGGGCAGCCATGGCTACACCTTC. This translates into CASSLVQGSHGYTF.

The CDR3 loop is CASSQDLPSGAKNIQYF. The CDR3 nucleotides read TGCGCCAGCAGCCAAGACCTTCCGTCCGGGGCCAAAAACATTCAGTACTTC. The chain uses TRBV4-1 and TRBJ2-4, with D unclear. The CDR3 spans 17 residues. V lost 0 bases, J lost 1 base, and 13 bases lay in between. Germline lookup yields CDR1 MGHRA and CDR2 YSYEKL.

The chain combines TRBV19 with TRBJ1-2, with D possibly being TRBD1 (5 bases). Between the trimmed V and J ends, which lost 7 bases and 4 bases, there was a span of 34 bases. The CDR3 runs 20 residues. In germline, CDR1 is LNHDA, CDR2 SQIVND (reference sequence). In DNA, the CDR3 is TGTGCCAGTAACAGGTTGGGAAGTGGCGGGAGGCAGGGAGTTGGCTATGGCTACACCTTC. Amino acids: CASNRLGSGGRQGVGYGYTF. The full variable domain, completed using reference TRBV19 and TRBJ1-2, is DGGITQSPKYLFRKEGQNVTLSCEQNLNHDAMYWYRQDPGQGLRLIYYSQIVNDFQKGDIAEGYSVSREKKESFPLTVTSAQKNPTAFYLCASNRLGSGGRQGVGYGYTFGSGTRLTVV.

V usage is TRBV19 and J usage is TRBJ2-7; 9 positions match TRBD1. Trimming took 1 base from V and 3 from J; bases not matched to a gene: 4. The CDR3 length is 15 residues. The germline gives CDR1 LNHDA, CDR2 SQIVND (reference sequence). The CDR3 DNA is TGTGCCAGTAGTATAGGGGACAGGGCAGTCTACGAGCAGTACTTC. Protein product: CASSIGDRAVYEQYF.

This clone has just a few counts. The genes are TRBV9 and TRBJ1-6; the D gene is possibly TRBD1 (6 bases). V gave up 0 bases and J gave up 10 bases, with 14 bases separating them. The length of the CDR3 is 15 residues. In germline, CDR1 is SGDLS, CDR2 YYNGEE. CDR3 in DNA: TGTGCCAGCAGCGTAGGAGGGGGGGTAGCATCACCCCTCCACTTT. Translating gives CASSVGGGVASPLHF.

The rearrangement links TRBV4-1 to TRBJ2-7, with D perhaps TRBD1 (6 bases). The germline V gene encodes CDR1 MGHRA and CDR2 YSYEKL. The CDR3 totals 16 residues. Trimming shortened V by 1 base and J by 2 bases, and 15 bases separated the two germline ends. The CDR3 region has the DNA TGCGCCAGCAGCCAAGTGAACAGGGCCCAGCCCTACGAGCAGTACTTC. It codes for CASSQVNRAQPYEQYF.

This rearrangement joins TRBV28 to TRBJ1-6, with D unresolved. CDR1 and CDR2 from the germline V gene are MDHEN and SYDVKM. The CDR3 loop spans 12 amino acids. The germline V and J ends were trimmed by 2 bases and 7 bases, with 3 bases remaining between them. CDR3 loop: CASSLRNSPLHF. The CDR3 DNA is TGTGCCAGCAGTTTACGGAATTCACCCCTCCACTTT.

This clone was recorded a few times. The chain is built from TRBV7-3 and TRBJ2-6; TRBD1 matches 7 bases. V dropped 4 bases and J dropped 0; count of bases not matched to a gene: 6. The CDR3 length is 17 residues. CDR1 and CDR2 from the germline V gene are SGHTA and FQGTGA. The CDR3 DNA reads as TGTGCCAGCAGCTCAAAGGGACAGTCCTCTGGGGCCAACGTCCTGACTTTC. This codes for CASSSKGQSSGANVLTF.

This clone was seen a single time. The chain is built from TRBV5-4 and TRBJ2-7; D possibly corresponds to TRBD2 (6 bases). The V end lost 3 bases, the J end lost 6 bases, and 10 bases lay between the germline ends. The CDR3 is made up of 12 amino acids. Germline loops: CDR1 SGHNT, CDR2 YYREEE (reference sequence). The CDR3 sequence: CASSSLASEQYF. CDR3 DNA: TGTGCCAGCAGCTCACTAGCCTCCGAGCAGTACTTC.

This CDR3 reads CASSLGGQGARSGNTIYF. The CDR3 coding sequence is TGTGCCAGCAGCCTAGGGGGACAGGGGGCGCGTTCTGGAAACACCATATATTTT. The chain joins TRBV7-6 to TRBJ1-3; 12 positions agree with TRBD1. This CDR3 is built from 18 residues. The germline V gene encodes CDR1 SGHVS and CDR2 FNYEAQ. Trimming removed 5 bases from V and 1 base from J; junction bases left unmatched: 9.

The V call is TRBV18, the J call TRBJ1-2; D not certain. The CDR3 extends over 17 amino acids. Germline-derived CDR1 and CDR2 are KGHSH and LQKENI. Trimming took off 2 bases at V and 3 bases at J, with 19 bases between the two ends. CDR3 coding DNA: TGTGCCAGCTCACCAAACCAGAAGGGAGGCCGGGACTATGGCTACACCTTC. It codes for CASSPNQKGGRDYGYTF.

This clone was detected only once. This chain connects TRBV27 to TRBJ1-6; D is possibly TRBD1 (5 bases). CDR3 length equals 15 residues. Looked up from germline, CDR1 is MNHEY and CDR2 is SMNVEV (reference sequence). V lost 6 bases and J lost 3, with 12 bases in between. CDR3 coding DNA: TGTGCCAGCAGCGATACAGGAAGCTATAATTCACCCCTCCACTTT. Its protein is CASSDTGSYNSPLHF.